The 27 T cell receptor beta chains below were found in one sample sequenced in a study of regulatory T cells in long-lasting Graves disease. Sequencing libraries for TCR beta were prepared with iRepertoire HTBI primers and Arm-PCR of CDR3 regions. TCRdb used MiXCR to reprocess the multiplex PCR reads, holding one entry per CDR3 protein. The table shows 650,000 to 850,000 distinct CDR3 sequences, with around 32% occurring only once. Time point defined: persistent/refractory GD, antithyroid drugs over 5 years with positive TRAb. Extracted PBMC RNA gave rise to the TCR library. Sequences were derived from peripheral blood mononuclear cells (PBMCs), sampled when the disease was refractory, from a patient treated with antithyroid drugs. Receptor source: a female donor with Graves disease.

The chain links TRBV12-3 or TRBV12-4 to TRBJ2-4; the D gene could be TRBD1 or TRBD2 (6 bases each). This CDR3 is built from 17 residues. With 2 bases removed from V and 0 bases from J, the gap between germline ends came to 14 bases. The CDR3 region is CASSLRGGTVAKNIQYF. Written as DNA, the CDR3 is TGTGCCAGCAGTTTAAGAGGGGGGACTGTAGCCAAAAACATTCAGTACTTC.

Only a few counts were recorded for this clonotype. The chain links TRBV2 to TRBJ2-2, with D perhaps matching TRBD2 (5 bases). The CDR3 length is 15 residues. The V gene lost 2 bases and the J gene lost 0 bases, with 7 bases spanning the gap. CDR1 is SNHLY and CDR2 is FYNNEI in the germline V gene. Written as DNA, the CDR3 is TGTGCCAGCAGTGAAACGGGAACGAACACCGGGGAGCTGTTTTTT. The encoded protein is CASSETGTNTGELFF. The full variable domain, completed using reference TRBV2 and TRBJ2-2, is EPEVTQTPSHQVTQMGQEVILRCVPISNHLYFYWYRQILGQKVEFLVSFYNNEISEKSEIFDDQFSVERPDGSNFTLKIRSTKLEDSAMYFCASSETGTNTGELFFGEGSRLTVL.

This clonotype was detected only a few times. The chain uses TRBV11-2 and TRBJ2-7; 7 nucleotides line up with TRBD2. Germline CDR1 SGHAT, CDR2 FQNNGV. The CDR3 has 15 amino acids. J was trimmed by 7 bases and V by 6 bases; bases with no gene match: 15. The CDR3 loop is CASRSPGRGRGEQYF. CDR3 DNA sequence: TGTGCCAGCAGATCCCCGGGGAGGGGCCGGGGGGAGCAGTACTTC.

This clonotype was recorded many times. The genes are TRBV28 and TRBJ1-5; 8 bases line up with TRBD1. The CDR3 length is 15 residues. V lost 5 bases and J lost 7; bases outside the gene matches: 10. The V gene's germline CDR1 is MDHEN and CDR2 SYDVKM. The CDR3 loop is CASSPTGGLWQPQHF. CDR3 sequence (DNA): TGTGCCAGCAGTCCAACAGGGGGTTTATGGCAGCCCCAGCATTTT.

CDR3: CASSTLGPSENSPLHF. The CDR3 bases are TGTGCCAGCAGTACGTTAGGGCCCTCGGAAAATTCACCCCTCCACTTT. This sequence joins TRBV28 and TRBJ1-6; no definite D call. Trimming stripped 5 bases from V and 7 bases from J, with 18 bases between. The CDR3 spans 16 residues. Per the germline V gene, CDR1 is MDHEN and CDR2 is SYDVKM.

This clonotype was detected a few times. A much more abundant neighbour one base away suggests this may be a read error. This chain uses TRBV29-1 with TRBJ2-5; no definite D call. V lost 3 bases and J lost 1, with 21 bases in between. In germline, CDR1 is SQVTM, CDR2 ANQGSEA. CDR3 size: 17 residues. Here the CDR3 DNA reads TGCAGCGTTGATGGATTACAACTCCGAGGTATCCAAGAGACCCAGTACTTC. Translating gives CSVDGLQLRGIQETQYF.

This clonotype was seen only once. This CDR3 is CASSLEPGGGYTF. The CDR3 bases are TGTGCCAGCAGTTTGGAACCGGGGGGCGGCTACACCTTC. The chain recombines TRBV27 with TRBJ1-2, with D possibly matching TRBD1 (6 bases). Trimming cost V 3 bases and J 8 bases, with 13 bases left between them. This CDR3 spans 13 amino acids. CDR1 MNHEY and CDR2 SMNVEV come from the germline V gene (reference sequence).

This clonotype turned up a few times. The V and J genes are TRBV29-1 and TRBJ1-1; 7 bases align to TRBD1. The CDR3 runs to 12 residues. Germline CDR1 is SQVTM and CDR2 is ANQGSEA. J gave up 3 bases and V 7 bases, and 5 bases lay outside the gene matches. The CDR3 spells CSAGDRYTEAFF. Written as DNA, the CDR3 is TGCAGCGCAGGGGACAGATACACTGAAGCTTTCTTT.

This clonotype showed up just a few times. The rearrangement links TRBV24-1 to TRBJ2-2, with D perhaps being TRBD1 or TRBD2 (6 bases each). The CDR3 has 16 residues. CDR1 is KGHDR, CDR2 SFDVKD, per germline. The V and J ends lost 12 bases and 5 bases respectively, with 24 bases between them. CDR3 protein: CARTEYGGGKTGELFF. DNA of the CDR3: TGTGCCCGCACAGAGTACGGGGGCGGTAAGACCGGGGAGCTGTTTTTT.

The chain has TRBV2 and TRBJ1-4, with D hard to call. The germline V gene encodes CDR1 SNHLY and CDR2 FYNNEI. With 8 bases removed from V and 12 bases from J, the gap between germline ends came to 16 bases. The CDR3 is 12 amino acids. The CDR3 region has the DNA TGTGCCAGCTGCCTCCCGTTGGGAGAACTGTTTTTT. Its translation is CASCLPLGELFF. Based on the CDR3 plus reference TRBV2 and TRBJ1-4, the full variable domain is EPEVTQTPSHQVTQMGQEVILRCVPISNHLYFYWYRQILGQKVEFLVSFYNNEISEKSEIFDDQFSVERPDGSNFTLKIRSTKLEDSAMYFCASCLPLGELFFGSGTQLSVL.

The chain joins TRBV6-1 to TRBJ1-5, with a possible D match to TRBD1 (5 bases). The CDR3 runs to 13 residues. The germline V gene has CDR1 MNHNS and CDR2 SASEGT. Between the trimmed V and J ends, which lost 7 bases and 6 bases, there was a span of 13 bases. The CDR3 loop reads CASNYRLRQPQHF. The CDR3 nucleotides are TGTGCCAGCAACTACAGGTTACGTCAGCCCCAGCATTTT.

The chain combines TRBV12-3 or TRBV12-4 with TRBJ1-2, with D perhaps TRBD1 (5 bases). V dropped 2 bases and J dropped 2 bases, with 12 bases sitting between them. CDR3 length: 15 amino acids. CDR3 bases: TGTGCCAGCAGTTTAAGTAGTAGGACAAACTATGGCTACACCTTC. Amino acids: CASSLSSRTNYGYTF.

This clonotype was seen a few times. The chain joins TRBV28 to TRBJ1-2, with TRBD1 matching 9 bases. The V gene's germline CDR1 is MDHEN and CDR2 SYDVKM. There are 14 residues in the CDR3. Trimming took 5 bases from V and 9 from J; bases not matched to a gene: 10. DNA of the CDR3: TGTGCCAGCAGTATAGGACAGGGGAGGTTGAGCTACACCTTC. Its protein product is CASSIGQGRLSYTF.

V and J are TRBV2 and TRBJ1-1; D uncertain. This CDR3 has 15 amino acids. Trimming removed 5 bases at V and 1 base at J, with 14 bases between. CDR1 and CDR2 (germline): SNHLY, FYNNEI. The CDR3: CASSSGRTANTEAFF. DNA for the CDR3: TGTGCCAGCAGTTCGGGCCGGACGGCGAACACTGAAGCTTTCTTT.

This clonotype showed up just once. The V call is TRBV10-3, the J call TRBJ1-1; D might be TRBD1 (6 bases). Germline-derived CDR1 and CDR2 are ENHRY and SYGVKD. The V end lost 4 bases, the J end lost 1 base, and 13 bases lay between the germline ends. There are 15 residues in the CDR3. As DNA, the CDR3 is TGTGCCATCAGTGCGTCGGGGGCGAGGAACACTGAAGCTTTCTTT. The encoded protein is CAISASGARNTEAFF.

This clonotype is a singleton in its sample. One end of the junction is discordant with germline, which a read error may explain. The chain's CDR3 is CASSAGSSNQSQHF. The CDR3 DNA reads as TGTGCCAGCAGCGCCGGGTCTAGCAATCAGTCCCAGCATTTT. This sequence joins TRBV9 and TRBJ1-5; no clear D. The CDR3 loop spans 14 amino acids. Germline V lookup: CDR1 SGDLS, CDR2 YYNGEE. Full variable domain (rest looked up from reference TRBV9 and TRBJ1-5): DSGVTQTPKHLITATGQRVTLRCSPRSGDLSVYWYQQSLDQGLQFLIQYYNGEERAKGNILERFSAQQFPDLHSELNLSSLELGDSALYFCASSAGSSNQSQHFGDGTRLSIL.

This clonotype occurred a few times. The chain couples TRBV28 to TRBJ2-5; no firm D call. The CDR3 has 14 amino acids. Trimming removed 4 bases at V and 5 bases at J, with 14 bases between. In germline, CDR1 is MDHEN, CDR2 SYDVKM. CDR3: CASSYTPPQETQYF. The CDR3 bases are TGTGCCAGCAGTTATACCCCTCCCCAGGAGACCCAGTACTTC.

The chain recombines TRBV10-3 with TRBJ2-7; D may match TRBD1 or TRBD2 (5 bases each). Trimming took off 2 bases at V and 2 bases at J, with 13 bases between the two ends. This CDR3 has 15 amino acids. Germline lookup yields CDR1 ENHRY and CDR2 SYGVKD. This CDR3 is CAISEARGTAYEQYF. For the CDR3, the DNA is TGTGCCATCAGTGAGGCGAGGGGCACCGCCTACGAGCAGTACTTC.

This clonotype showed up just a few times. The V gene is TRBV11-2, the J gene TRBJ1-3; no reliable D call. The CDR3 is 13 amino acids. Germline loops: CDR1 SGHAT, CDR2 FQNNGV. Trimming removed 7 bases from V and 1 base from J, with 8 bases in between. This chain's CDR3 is CASTLTSGNTIYF. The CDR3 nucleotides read TGTGCCAGCACCCTGACATCTGGAAACACCATATATTTT. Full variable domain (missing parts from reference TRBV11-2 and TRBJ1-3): EAGVAQSPRYKIIEKRQSVAFWCNPISGHATLYWYQQILGQGPKLLIQFQNNGVVDDSQLPKDRFSAERLKGVDSTLKIQPAKLEDSAVYLCASTLTSGNTIYFGEGSWLTVV.

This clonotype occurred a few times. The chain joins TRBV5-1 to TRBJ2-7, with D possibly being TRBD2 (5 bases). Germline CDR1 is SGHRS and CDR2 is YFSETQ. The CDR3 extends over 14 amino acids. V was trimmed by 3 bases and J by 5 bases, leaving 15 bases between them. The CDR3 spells CASSSLRGTDEQYF. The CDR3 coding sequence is TGCGCCAGCAGCTCACTTCGGGGAACCGACGAGCAGTACTTC.

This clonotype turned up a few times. CDR3 in amino acids: CASSQATQEVGYGYTF. The CDR3 nucleotides are TGTGCCAGCAGCCAAGCAACACAGGAAGTGGGCTATGGCTACACCTTC. This chain links TRBV3-1 with TRBJ1-2, with a possible D match to TRBD1 (5 bases). CDR3 length equals 16 residues. In germline, CDR1 is LGHDT, CDR2 YNNKEL (reference sequence). The V end was cut by 1 base, the J end by 4 bases, with 16 bases between.

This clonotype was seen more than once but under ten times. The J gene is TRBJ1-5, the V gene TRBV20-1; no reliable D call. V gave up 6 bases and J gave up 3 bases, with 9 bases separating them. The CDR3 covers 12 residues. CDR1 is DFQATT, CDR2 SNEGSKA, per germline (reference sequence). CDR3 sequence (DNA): TGCAGTGCCACACGGAACAATCAGCCCCAGCATTTT. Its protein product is CSATRNNQPQHF.

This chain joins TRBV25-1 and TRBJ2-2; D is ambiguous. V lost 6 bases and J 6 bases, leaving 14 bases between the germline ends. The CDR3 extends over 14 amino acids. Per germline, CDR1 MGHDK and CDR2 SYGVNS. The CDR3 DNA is TGTGCCAGCAGCGGGTCGGGTTGGCCCGGGGAGCTGTTTTTT. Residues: CASSGSGWPGELFF.

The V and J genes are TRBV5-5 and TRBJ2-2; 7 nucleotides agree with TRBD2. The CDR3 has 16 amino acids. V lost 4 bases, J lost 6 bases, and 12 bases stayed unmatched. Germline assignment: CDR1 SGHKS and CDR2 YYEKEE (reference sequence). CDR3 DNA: TGTGCCAGCAGCAACGCGGGGGTTCCGGGAGCCGGGGAGCTGTTTTTT. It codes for CASSNAGVPGAGELFF.

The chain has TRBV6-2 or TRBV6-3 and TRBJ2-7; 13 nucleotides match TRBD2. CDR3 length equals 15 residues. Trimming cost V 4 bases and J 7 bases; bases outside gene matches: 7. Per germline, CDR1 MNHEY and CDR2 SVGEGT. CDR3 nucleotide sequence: TGTGCCAGCAGTTCTCGGGGACTAGCGGGGTGGGAGCAGTACTTC. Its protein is CASSSRGLAGWEQYF.

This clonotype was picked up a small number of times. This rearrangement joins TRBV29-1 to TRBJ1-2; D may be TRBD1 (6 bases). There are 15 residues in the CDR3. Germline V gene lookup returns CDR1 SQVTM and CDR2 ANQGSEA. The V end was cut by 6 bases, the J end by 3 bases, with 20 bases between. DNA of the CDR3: TGCAGCGTCCGAGGGGTACAGGGCTTCGACTATGGCTACACCTTC. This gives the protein CSVRGVQGFDYGYTF.

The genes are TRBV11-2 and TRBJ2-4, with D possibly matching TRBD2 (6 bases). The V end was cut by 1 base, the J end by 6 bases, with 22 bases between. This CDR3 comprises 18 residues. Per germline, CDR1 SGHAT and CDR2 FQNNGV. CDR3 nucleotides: TGTGCCAGCAGCTTAGGCGGGTTTGGCGGGGCGTTGGGAAACATTCAGTACTTC. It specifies CASSLGGFGGALGNIQYF.